This TCR beta chain was sequenced during a study of cytomegalovirus exposure and HLA in healthy donors (dated by TCRdb to about 2017). As for the study more broadly: An earlier analysis of roughly 500 of the donors reported about 290 Gb of sequence data and around 110 million unique TCR beta sequences from about 200 million T cells. Donor age, sex, ethnicity and CMV serostatus were compiled together with the repertoire data. Among the roughly 430 genotyped donors, approximately 82% belonged to the genetic ancestry cluster associated with self-reported Caucasian donors. All discovery cohort repertoires had been generated using a single sequencing platform. A later genetic analysis used genome-wide SNP genotypes for about three fifths of the 666 donors, treating that subset as a discovery cohort. To study patterns of TCR occurrence, a later analysis re-analyzed previously published TCR beta repertoires from several hundred donors and added high-resolution HLA genotyping. The study used immunosequencing to profile the T cell repertoires of approximately 650 subjects and linked those repertoires to cytomegalovirus serostatus. The study aimed to test whether signatures of past pathogen exposure could be identified by cataloging public T cell receptors. Besides the first cohort of some 670 subjects, a separate validation cohort made up of some 110 different subjects was used. In an earlier analysis of 500 to 650 of the donors, high-throughput TCR beta sequencing was used to judge whether each TCR beta V gene segment behaved as functional or pseudogenic. The number of typed donors differed by locus: roughly 620-630 for A, B, C, DRB1 and DQB1; 500 to 550 for DQA1; approximately 600 for DPA1; and 400 to 480 for DPB1. Around 300 gigabases of sequencing data and some 85 million unique TCR sequences were included in an early release covering roughly 600 HLA-typed donors. In the later analysis, no new phenotypic data were used to find candidate immune exposures; instead, reliance was placed on TCR beta sequences and their occurrence across donors. HLA typing included class I and class II loci at four-digit resolution. Because of strong linkage in the cohort, five DR-DQ haplotypes were treated as single units for association and clustering. The study combined high-throughput TCR immunosequencing, statistical association of individual TCRs with disease status, and machine learning to predict cytomegalovirus infection status. On average, roughly 200,000 unique TCR beta nucleotide sequences were sequenced per donor among 398 genotyped donors of the cohort, with roughly a sixth of those sequences being non-productive. What the authors observed across the whole study: A later analysis found that TCR association rates varied across HLA loci, with DRB1 alleles showing the most associated TCRs and HLA-C alleles the fewest. Broadly in line with IMGT annotations, most TCR beta V segments showed up in productive rearrangements about 90% or about 30% of the time in an earlier analysis of several hundred of the donors. At a false discovery rate of 0.05, a later analysis linked 16,000 or so TCR beta sequences to specific HLA alleles. In the study, approximately 150 TCR beta chains were listed as associated with cytomegalovirus. It was suggested by the authors that the approach could potentially be generalized to other disease states and immunological phenotypes. In a later genetic analysis, a missense DCLRE1C variant was associated with V-gene and J-gene trimming of TCR beta chains, and the association was replicated in an independent cohort. Most CMV-associated TCR beta chains appeared to be HLA-restricted in a later analysis, and the HLA associations seemed to be driven largely by CMV exposure. Most TCR sequences were seen in very few donors, while some public TCRs were found in many individuals. Roughly uniform sequencing depth across donors was assumed in presence/absence analyses, although this assumption may not hold. Because the 87-base-pair reads could not distinguish some IMGT-functional V segments, including TRBV6-2 and TRBV6-3, those segments were excluded. A group of highly shared sequence variants was considered likely to be a technical artifact of the sequencing pipeline. Assigning TCR associations to individual alleles was difficult when HLA alleles, especially DR and DQ, strongly co-occurred. This cohort had only TCR beta chains sequenced, and the lack of alpha or paired-chain data limited which features could be detected. The only immune exposure information available for the cohort was CMV serostatus. In a later genetic analysis, fewer N-insertions in productive TCRs were reported among donors in an Asian-associated ancestry cluster than the roughly 640-donor mean. A further reported finding was that TCR beta sequences accurately predicted the HLA-A and HLA-B alleles for most subjects in the first cohort. In a later analysis, several top co-occurrence clusters were reported to appear linked to parvovirus B19, influenza, CMV and Epstein-Barr virus. The classifier was reported to diagnose cytomegalovirus status with high specificity and sensitivity in both the original cohort and the validation cohort. HLA typing was unavailable for some donors at each locus, so association tests used only the typed subset. In a later analysis, HLA-associated TCR beta chains showed more clonal expansion and lower generation probabilities than non-associated chains that were equally common. In vitro tests confirmed that a few of the cytomegalovirus-associated TCR beta chains recognize cytomegalovirus antigens. Correlated functional status among segregating V segments might reflect linkage disequilibrium, but an unknown experimental factor could not be ruled out. Because counts were too low, around 18 rarely observed V segments, including chromosome 9 orphons, were left out of the earlier analysis of approximately 580 of the donors.

In total, about 650 healthy bone marrow donors made up the cohort. Cohort members were all nominally healthy when sampled, although unrecorded immune exposures were likely present. The donor tested CMV seropositive, placing the donor among the approximately 310 seropositive members of the cohort. A peripheral blood sample was provided by each donor, and peripheral blood mononuclear cells were used for TCR beta sequencing. The Qiagen DNeasy Blood Extraction Kit was used to extract genomic DNA from the blood cell samples. Regarding this clone: Its antigen is still unknown. The record has no base qualities; no much larger clone is one base away.

The germline V gene gives CDR1 as SGHRS and CDR2 as YFSETQ. From V the trimming removes 5 bases and from J it removes 3 bases, while the gene matches leave 4 bases of the junction unaccounted for. The cysteine opens and the phenylalanine closes a CDR3 of 14 amino acids. This entry keeps only the CDR3 DNA: 42 bases, framed from base 1. Libraries were built with the immunoSEQ multiplex PCR assay. A mixture of 60 forward primers for TCR Vbeta segments and 13 reverse primers for TCR Jbeta segments was used in the multiplex PCR. The CDR3 region of rearranged TCR beta genes was amplified from genomic DNA by a multiplex PCR assay. The Illumina HiSeq System was used to sequence the amplified TCR beta libraries as 87-base-pair reads. The study's processing was this. In a later analysis, tens of millions of unique TCR beta chains were counted across the 500 to 850 repertoires, and roughly 10 million of these chains were shared by at least two donors. Raw reads were error-corrected and collapsed into unique sequences with a nearest-neighbor algorithm that merged closely related sequences to remove PCR and sequencing errors. CDR3 sequences were aligned to IMGT reference sequences to assign V, D and J gene segments. For a sequence to be retained, a match of at least six nucleotides was required to both a V gene segment and a J gene segment. Rearrangements were classified as productive when the CDR3 lacked stop codons and remained in frame with V and J, and all other rearrangements were classified as non-productive. CDR3 was defined according to IMGT convention as the region running from the second conserved V-encoded cysteine to the conserved J-encoded phenylalanine. In an earlier analysis of approximately 500 of the donors, sequences lacking an unambiguous match to a single V gene segment were excluded. An earlier analysis of fewer than 750 of the donors classified V segments as functional when productive rearrangements were above 56.7% and as segregating when the standard deviation between donors was above 5%. To diagnose cytomegalovirus status from the catalog of TCR beta chain sequences, a statistical classification framework was built. V and J gene assignment, in a later analysis, came from comparing TCR nucleotide sequences with IMGT/GENE-DB human TR gene sequences. In a later analysis, CDR3 sequences and most-parsimonious VDJ recombination scenarios were assigned using the TCRdist pipeline. In a later analysis, each TCR beta chain was defined by its CDR3 amino acid sequence together with its V-gene family, and reads lacking a unique V-gene family were excluded. To address suspected cross-contamination and a sequencing artifact, a later analysis removed around 590 highly shared, low-generation-probability nucleotide sequences. In a later analysis, a clonal expansion index for each public chain was calculated from normalized within-repertoire ranks of inferred template counts. In a later analysis, generation probabilities were computed using a VDJ recombination model fitted to out-of-frame rearrangements, and the results were checked against IGoR. A later analysis scored TCR-TCR, TCR-HLA and TCR-CMV co-occurrence with hypergeometric tests, applying a repertoire-size bias correction to TCR pairs. In a later analysis, false discovery rates were estimated by permuting HLA or CMV assignments 20 times. In a later analysis, co-occurring TCRs were grouped using DBSCAN, and TCRdist sequence similarity was added for clustering within HLA-allele-positive subsets. Repertoires with fewer than 30,000 or more than 120,000 public chains were left out of co-occurrence clustering, as were four to six repertoires with anomalous nucleotide sharing. TCRdb limited this immuneACCESS table to in-frame rearrangements with V and J called. A share of clones is missing; checked studies link under half to unresolved V genes, and the rest is unexplained. D and trimming come from the DNA, and the V and J calls and clone size come from that table. Recorded for this sample are some 80,000 clones; under 80% of them occurred a single time. Over 4.5% of the sample goes to the ten largest clones.

The source is a man younger than 35 in good health and CMV-seropositive. Rearrangement joined TRBV5-1 to TRBJ2-2; TRBD1 agrees with 7 junctional bases. Sequencing used PBMCs. CDR3 reads: CASRPGQYTGELFF. The nucleotide sequence reads TGCGCCAGCAGACCGGGACAGTACACCGGGGAGCTGTTTTTT.